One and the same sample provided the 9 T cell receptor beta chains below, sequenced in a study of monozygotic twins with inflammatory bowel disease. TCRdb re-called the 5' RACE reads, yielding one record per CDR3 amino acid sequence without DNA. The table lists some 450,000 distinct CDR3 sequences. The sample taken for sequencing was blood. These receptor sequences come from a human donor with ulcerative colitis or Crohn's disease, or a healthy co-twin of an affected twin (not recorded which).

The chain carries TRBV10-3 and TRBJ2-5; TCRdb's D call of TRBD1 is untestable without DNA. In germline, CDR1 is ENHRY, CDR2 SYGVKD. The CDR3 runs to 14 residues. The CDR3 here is CAISDTGGLETQYF.

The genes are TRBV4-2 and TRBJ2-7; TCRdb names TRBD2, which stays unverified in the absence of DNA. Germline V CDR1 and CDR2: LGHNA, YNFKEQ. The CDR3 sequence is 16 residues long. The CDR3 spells CASSQPGLAGNYEQYF.

This CDR3 reads CASAPGQGAPLHF. The chain carries TRBV7-3 and TRBJ1-6; TCRdb's D call, TRBD1, is unchecked because there is no DNA. This CDR3 has 13 amino acids. Germline-derived CDR1 and CDR2 are SGHTA and FQGTGA. Looking up the rest from reference TRBV7-3 and TRBJ1-6 gives the full variable domain: GAGVSQTPSNKVTEKGKYVELRCDPISGHTALYWYRQSLGQGPEFLIYFQGTGAADDSGLPNDRFFAVRPEGSVSTLKIQRTERGDSAVYLCASAPGQGAPLHFGNGTRLTVT.

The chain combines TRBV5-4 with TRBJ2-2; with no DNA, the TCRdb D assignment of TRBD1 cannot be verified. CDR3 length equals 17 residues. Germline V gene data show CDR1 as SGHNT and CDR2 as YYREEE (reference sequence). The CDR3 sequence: CASSSLGGAVVTGELFF.

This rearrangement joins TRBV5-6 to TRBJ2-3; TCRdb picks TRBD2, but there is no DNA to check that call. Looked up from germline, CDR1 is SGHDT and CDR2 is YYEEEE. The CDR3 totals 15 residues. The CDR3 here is CASSSERGATDTQYF.

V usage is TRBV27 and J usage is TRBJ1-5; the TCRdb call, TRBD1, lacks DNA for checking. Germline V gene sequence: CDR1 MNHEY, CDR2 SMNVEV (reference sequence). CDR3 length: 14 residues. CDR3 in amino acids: CASSPGGAISPQHF.

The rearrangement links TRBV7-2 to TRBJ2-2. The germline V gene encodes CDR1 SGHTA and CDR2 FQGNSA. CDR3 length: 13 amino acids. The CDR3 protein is CASSLVGWGELFF.

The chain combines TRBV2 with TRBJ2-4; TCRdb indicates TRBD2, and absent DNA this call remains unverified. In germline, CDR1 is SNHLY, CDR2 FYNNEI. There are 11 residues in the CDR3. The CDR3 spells CASRGLNIQYF.

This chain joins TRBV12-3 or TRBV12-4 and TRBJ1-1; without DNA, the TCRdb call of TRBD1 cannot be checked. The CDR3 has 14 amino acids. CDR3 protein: CASSFLRGDTEAFF.